The source of this T cell receptor beta chain is a study of CDR3 diversity in severe acne. There are many counts of this clonotype. MiXCR was run by TCRdb on the PCR reads, yielding one entry per CDR3 protein. The sample carries about 98,000 distinct CDR3 sequences, roughly 51% recorded once. Sequences were obtained from blood. The source of this sequence is a male donor with acne.

CDR3 protein: CASSLNAPGDGTQYF. DNA for the CDR3: TGTGCCAGCAGCTTAAACGCCCCGGGAGATGGTACGCAGTATTTT. This chain links TRBV7-3 with TRBJ2-3; perhaps TRBD2 as D (6 bases). V was clipped by 1 base and J by 8 bases, with 16 bases between them. Germline-derived CDR1 and CDR2 are SGHTA and FQGTGA. This CDR3 has 15 amino acids.